This T cell receptor beta chain came from a study of T cells in Graves' hyperthyroidism and ophthalmopathy. In its sample, this clonotype was seen many times. TCR beta CDR3 region amplification was performed from RNA transcripts. A set of HTBI primers served as the primers for a first-round RT-PCR of the TCR CDR3. TCRdb recomputed calls from the multiplex PCR reads with MiXCR, one row per CDR3 protein. Of some 570,000 distinct CDR3 sequences in the sample, roughly a sixth were seen once. V lost 3 bases, J lost 0 bases, and 11 bases lay in between. The CDR3 length is 14 residues. CDR1 and CDR2 from the germline V gene are DFQATT and SNEGSKA (reference sequence).

This TCR was recovered from a woman aged 18-29 years with Graves' ophthalmopathy. This chain joins TRBV20-1 and TRBJ1-1; the D gene is possibly TRBD1 (6 bases). Sequencing was done on a sample of blood. CDR3 bases: TGCAGTGCTAGCCTTGGACAGATGAACACTGAAGCTTTCTTT. Amino acid sequence: CSASLGQMNTEAFF.